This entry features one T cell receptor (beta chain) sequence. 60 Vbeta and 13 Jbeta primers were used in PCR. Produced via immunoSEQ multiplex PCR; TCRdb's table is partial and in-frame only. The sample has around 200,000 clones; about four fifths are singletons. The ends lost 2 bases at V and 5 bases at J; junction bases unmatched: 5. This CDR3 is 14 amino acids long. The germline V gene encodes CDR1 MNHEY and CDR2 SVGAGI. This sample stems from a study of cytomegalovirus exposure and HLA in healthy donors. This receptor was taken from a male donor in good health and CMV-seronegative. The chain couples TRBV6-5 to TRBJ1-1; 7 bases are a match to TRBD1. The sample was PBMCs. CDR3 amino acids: CASSYQQGWTEAFF. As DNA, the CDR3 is TGTGCCAGCAGTTACCAACAGGGGTGGACTGAAGCTTTCTTT.